Listed here is a single TCR beta chain. This clonotype was picked up many times. Its antigen has not been determined. Base qualities are not provided; no much larger clone lies one nucleotide away. Graves' hyperthyroidism was defined as stable when no progression to ophthalmopathy occurred over 18 months of follow-up. The hyperthyroidism patients were between 18 and 65 years old and newly diagnosed, with a disease duration of less than 2 months. The study excluded patients with uncontrolled infections, other autoimmune diseases, pregnancy or lactation. Diagnoses relied on clinical symptoms, serum thyroxine and TRAb, thyroid ultrasound and orbital computed tomography. Ficoll-Paque density gradient centrifugation was used to isolate PBMCs from about 9.4 ml of fresh peripheral blood. Total RNA was extracted with Trizol reagent, and quality was checked on an Agilent 2100 Bioanalyzer. The data were taken from a study of T cells in Graves' hyperthyroidism and ophthalmopathy (dated by TCRdb to about 2019). Regarding the complete study: Peripheral blood was sampled at the time of initial diagnosis, prior to any treatment. A discovery cohort of approximately 97 patients, approximately 45 with Graves' ophthalmopathy and over 55 with stable Graves' hyperthyroidism, was used to find distinguishing TCR V-J signatures. Whether ophthalmopathy could be predicted prospectively was tested in an independent validation cohort made up of roughly 20 hyperthyroidism patients plus 17 patients who later progressed to ophthalmopathy. The 85 to 100 discovery patients were randomly split 7:3 into training and test sets. In addition, the study compared T-cell repertoires in thyroid tissue and in blood from six Graves' hyperthyroidism patients. Once sampling was done, hyperthyroidism patients were given methimazole at a starting dose of 30 mg daily, whereas ophthalmopathy patients were given high-dose intravenous methylprednisolone. According to the paper, TCR Vbeta CDR3 sequencing was carried out on some 140 peripheral blood samples, which came from under 50 ophthalmopathy, about 75 hyperthyroidism and some 17 progressor patients.

Amplification of TCR beta CDR3 regions was carried out from RNA transcripts. The TCR CDR3 was subjected to a first round of RT-PCR using the HTBI primer set and the Qiagen OneStep RT-PCR kit. Libraries were constructed in a second round of multiplex PCR, after which size selection and purification were carried out. Paired-end sequencing of the libraries was performed with 100 bp reads on an Illumina HiSeq2000. The original pipeline was this. SOAPnuke was used to process the raw data, throwing out any read that contained adapters or uncalled bases, had a mean Phred below 15, or lacked an exact constant-primer or identifier match. High-quality paired reads were merged using COPE v1.2.5, and each unique nucleotide sequence was defined as a clonotype. MiTCR v1.1 was used to align the clonotypes against IMGT TRBV, TRBD and TRBJ reference segments. The analysis included only V-J combinations with a frequency above 0.0001, which together covered approximately 99% of the repertoires. A TCS score was defined as the ratio of F50 (clonal expansion) to E x V (chaos), with BLOSUM62-based TCRdist applied between CDR3 peptides within each V-J. Welch's t-statistics and random forest reduced roughly 530 V-J features to 10 to 15, which were used in a naive Bayes classifier (R e1071). TCRdb applied fastp at Q25 and MiXCR to the public reads, then kept only in-frame beta chains. Entries that share a CDR3 protein sequence are merged under the most common genes and DNA. The V and J calls were determined by TCRdb, not by the authors. The sample profile shows 300,000 to 450,000 distinct CDR3 sequences; around 14% of them were found once. The ten most abundant clones make up approximately 10% of the sample.

Study-wide conclusions, independent of this receptor: A model built on a 13 V-J signature distinguished ophthalmopathy from stable hyperthyroidism, reaching over 85% sensitivity and around 82% specificity in cross-validation and 80%/75% in testing. No statistical method was used to fix the sample size in advance, and group allocation was not hidden from the investigators. In validation, progression to ophthalmopathy was predicted by the model with about 70% sensitivity and 72% to 85% specificity, a median of about 6.8 months before onset. Blood samples also contained most of the expanded thyroid clonotypes (frequency above 0.001), which suggests that blood repertoires may reflect thyroid immune responses.

Material for sequencing was blood. The sequence derives from a woman in her fifties or sixties with Graves' hyperthyroidism.

The CDR3 protein is CASSFLTGGAQETQYF. Read as DNA, the sequence is TGTGCCAGCAGTTTTCTGACAGGGGGAGCCCAAGAGACCCAGTACTTC. The sequence is built from TRBV28 and TRBJ2-5; 9 bases in the junction line up with TRBD1. Reading from cysteine to phenylalanine, the CDR3 counts 16 amino acids. The CDR3 DNA has 48 bases and is translated from base 1. Via the germline V gene, CDR1 is MDHEN and CDR2 SYDVKM. Compared with germline, V lacks 3 bases and J lacks 1 base; bases without a gene match: 6.